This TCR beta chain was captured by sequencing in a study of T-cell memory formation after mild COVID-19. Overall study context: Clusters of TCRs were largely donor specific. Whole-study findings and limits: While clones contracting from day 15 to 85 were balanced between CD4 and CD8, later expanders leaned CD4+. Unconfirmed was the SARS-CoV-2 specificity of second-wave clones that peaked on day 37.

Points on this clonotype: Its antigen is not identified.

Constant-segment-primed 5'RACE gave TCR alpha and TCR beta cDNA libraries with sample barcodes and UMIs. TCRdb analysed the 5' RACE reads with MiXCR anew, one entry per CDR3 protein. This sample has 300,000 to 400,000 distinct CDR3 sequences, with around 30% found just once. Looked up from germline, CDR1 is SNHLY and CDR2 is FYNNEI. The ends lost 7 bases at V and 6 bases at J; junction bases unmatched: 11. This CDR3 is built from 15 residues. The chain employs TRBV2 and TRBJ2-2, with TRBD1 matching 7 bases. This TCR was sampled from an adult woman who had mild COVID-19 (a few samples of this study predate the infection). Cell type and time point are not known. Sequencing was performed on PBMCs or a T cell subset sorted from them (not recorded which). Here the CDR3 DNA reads TGTGCCAGCATAACCGGGACAGAGCTAGCCGGGGAGCTGTTTTTT. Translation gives CASITGTELAGELFF.